This T cell receptor beta chain is from a study of blood T cells in healthy people across ages. Study summary: About one barcoded TCR beta cDNA was captured per two T cells.

There are a few counts of this clonotype. The authors ran a second PCR of roughly 7 to 11 cycles using a sample-barcoded 5' primer and a J-beta primer mix. A minimum of 2.5 million CDR3-containing paired-end reads was obtained for each sample. TCRdb redid the calling of the 5' RACE reads with MiXCR, one entry per CDR3 protein. The table records about 830,000 distinct CDR3 sequences, 58% of them present only once. This TCR came from a man between 25 and 39 years old in good health. Material: blood.

Here the CDR3 reads CASSFLGSGYEQYF. The CDR3 nucleotides read TGTGCCAGCAGCTTCCTCGGGAGTGGGTACGAGCAGTACTTC. The chain is built from TRBV7-2 and TRBJ2-7; tentative D call: TRBD2 (6 bases). Germline CDR1 reads SGHTA; CDR2 reads FQGNSA. The CDR3 loop spans 14 amino acids. V was cut by 3 bases and J by 4 bases, with 13 bases left in between.